Presented here are 13 T cell receptor beta chains from one specimen sequenced in a study of cytomegalovirus exposure and HLA in healthy donors. PCR employed 60 Vbeta and 13 Jbeta primers. Profiled with immunoSEQ multiplex PCR; TCRdb holds only in-frame clones, not every one. The sample records about 93,000 clones, 82% being singletons. Sequenced: PBMCs. Every receptor here comes from a man between 45 and 60 years old in good health and CMV-seronegative.

The chain carries TRBV7-2 and TRBJ2-7; 8 bases agree with TRBD2. Germline V gene sequence: CDR1 SGHTA, CDR2 FQGNSA. V shed 7 bases, J shed 7 bases, and the junction held 15 bases outside the gene matches. The CDR3 extends over 15 amino acids. This chain's CDR3 is CASTRLSGAAREQYF. In nucleotides, the CDR3 is TGTGCCAGCACGCGCCTTAGCGGGGCCGCTAGGGAGCAGTACTTC.

V is TRBV2 and J is TRBJ1-1, with D maybe TRBD1 (6 bases). The CDR3 consists of 14 residues. The V and J ends lost 4 bases and 4 bases respectively, with 13 bases between them. Germline CDR1 reads SNHLY; CDR2 reads FYNNEI. The CDR3 here is CASSVGGWATEAFF. The CDR3 DNA reads TGTGCCAGCAGTGTAGGGGGTTGGGCCACTGAAGCTTTCTTT.

The chain is built from TRBV6-5 and TRBJ2-3; unclear D gene. This CDR3 has 12 amino acids. The germline CDR1 and CDR2 sequences are MNHEY and SVGAGI. V lost 6 bases to trimming and J lost 4 bases, with 8 bases between them. CDR3: CASSPRPDTQYF. CDR3 nucleotides: TGTGCCAGCAGCCCTAGGCCAGATACGCAGTATTTT.

The rearrangement links TRBV30 to TRBJ1-3; tentatively, D is TRBD1 (6 bases). Germline lookup yields CDR1 GTSNPN and CDR2 SVGIG (reference sequence). The CDR3 covers 14 residues. Trimming removed 0 bases at V and 2 bases at J, with 8 bases between. CDR3 in amino acids: CAWSVKGAGNTIYF. The CDR3, as DNA: TGTGCCTGGAGTGTAAAGGGGGCTGGAAACACCATATATTTT.

This chain joins TRBV5-1 and TRBJ1-1; no definite D call. The CDR3 contains 14 residues. V lost 0 bases and J lost 1, with 7 bases in between. The germline V gene encodes CDR1 SGHRS and CDR2 YFSETQ. Here the CDR3 reads CASSLGAGNTEAFF. Here the CDR3 DNA reads TGCGCCAGCAGCTTGGGCGCAGGGAACACTGAAGCTTTCTTT.

This rearrangement joins TRBV11-2 to TRBJ2-2; D remains ambiguous. CDR1 is SGHAT and CDR2 is FQNNGV in the germline V gene. The V and J ends lost 3 bases and 1 base respectively, with 6 bases between them. This CDR3 contains 14 residues. This CDR3 reads CASSFEQNTGELFF. In DNA, the CDR3 is TGTGCCAGCAGCTTTGAACAGAACACCGGGGAGCTGTTTTTT.

The chain combines TRBV4-1 with TRBJ2-7; 7 bases align to TRBD1. This CDR3 contains 14 residues. Germline V gene data show CDR1 as MGHRA and CDR2 as YSYEKL. V shed 7 bases and J 6 bases; nucleotides not matched to a gene: 12. CDR3 protein: CASMDLGQRGEQYF. CDR3 in DNA: TGCGCCAGCATGGATCTGGGACAGCGTGGCGAGCAGTACTTC.

The rearrangement links TRBV28 to TRBJ1-5; no clear D gene. From germline, CDR1 is MDHEN and CDR2 SYDVKM. Between the trimmed V and J ends, which lost 7 bases and 0 bases, there was a span of 7 bases. The CDR3 spans 13 residues. The CDR3 sequence is CASTRDSNQPQHF. The DNA of the CDR3 is TGTGCCAGCACACGGGATAGCAATCAGCCCCAGCATTTT.

CDR3 region: CASSLVGQGYYGYTF. In DNA, the CDR3 is TGTGCCAGCAGTTTAGTAGGACAGGGATACTATGGCTACACCTTC. The chain uses TRBV27 and TRBJ1-2; 8 nucleotides align to TRBD1. After removal of 2 bases from V and 3 bases from J, the junction contained 5 bases not matched to a gene. CDR1 and CDR2 (germline): MNHEY, SMNVEV (reference sequence). The CDR3 is made up of 15 amino acids.

The chain links TRBV29-1 to TRBJ1-4; no firm D call. This CDR3 has 11 residues. The germline V and J ends were trimmed by 5 bases and 4 bases, with 5 bases remaining between them. The germline CDR1 and CDR2 sequences are SQVTM and ANQGSEA. Here the CDR3 DNA reads TGCAGCGTTTCCCGTAATGAAAAACTGTTTTTT. Translation: CSVSRNEKLFF.

On this clone itself: Sequence at one end of the junction differs from germline and may be a read error. The J gene is TRBJ1-2, the V gene TRBV19; 8 positions match TRBD1. Germline V gives CDR1 LNHDA, CDR2 SQIVND (reference sequence). The CDR3 loop spans 13 amino acids. The CDR3 loop reads CATNDRGFYSYTF. In DNA form, the CDR3 reads TGTGCCACTAACGACAGGGGATTCTATAGCTACACCTTC.

The rearrangement uses TRBV28 and TRBJ2-3, with 10 bases lining up with TRBD2. Germline V gives CDR1 MDHEN, CDR2 SYDVKM. CDR3 size: 16 residues. Losses at the gene ends were 3 bases for V and 3 bases for J; bases not matched to a gene: 6. CDR3 sequence reads: CASSFPVSGGTDTQYF. In DNA, the CDR3 is TGTGCCAGCAGTTTCCCGGTTAGCGGGGGGACAGATACGCAGTATTTT.

This clone was detected a few times. The chain links TRBV6-4 to TRBJ2-1, with 10 nucleotides matching TRBD2. From germline, CDR1 is MRHNA and CDR2 SNTAGT. The CDR3 sequence is 15 residues long. J lost 7 bases, V lost 4 bases, and 7 bases had no gene match. CDR3 residues: CASSASGSSANEQFF. The DNA for the CDR3 is TGTGCCAGCAGTGCTAGCGGGAGTAGTGCGAATGAGCAGTTCTTC.